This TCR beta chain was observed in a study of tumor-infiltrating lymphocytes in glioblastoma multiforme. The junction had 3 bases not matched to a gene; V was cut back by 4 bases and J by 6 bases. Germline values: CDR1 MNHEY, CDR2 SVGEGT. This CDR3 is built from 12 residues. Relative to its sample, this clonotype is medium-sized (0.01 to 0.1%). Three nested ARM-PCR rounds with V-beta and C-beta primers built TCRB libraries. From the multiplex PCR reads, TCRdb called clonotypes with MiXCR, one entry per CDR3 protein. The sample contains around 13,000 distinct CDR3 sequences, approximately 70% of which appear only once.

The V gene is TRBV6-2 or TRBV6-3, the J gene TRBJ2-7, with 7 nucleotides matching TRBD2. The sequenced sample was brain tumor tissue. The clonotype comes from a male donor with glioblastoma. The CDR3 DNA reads TGTGCCAGCAGTTTTACGGGGGGCGAGCAGTACTTC. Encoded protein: CASSFTGGEQYF.